Presented here are 20 T cell receptor beta chains from one specimen sequenced in a study of blood T cells in healthy people across ages. Alongside a J-beta primer mix, a sample-barcoded 5' primer served in a second PCR lasting roughly 6 to 12 cycles. MiXCR, run by TCRdb on the 5' RACE reads, gives a single entry per CDR3 protein. The profile covers 1.8 million or so distinct CDR3 sequences, with 39% appearing a single time and more than 20% taken by the ten largest. The sequenced sample was blood. These receptors were collected from a human donor in good health.

The rearrangement links TRBV7-2 to TRBJ1-2; D possibly corresponds to TRBD1 (5 bases). Germline V CDR1 and CDR2: SGHTA, FQGNSA. The CDR3 is made up of 14 amino acids. V lost 5 bases and J lost 8, with 18 bases in between. The CDR3 region has the DNA TGTGCCAGCAGCCTGCGCGGGGCCCCCGGGGGCTACACCTTC. Its translation is CASSLRGAPGGYTF. Looking up the rest from reference TRBV7-2 and TRBJ1-2 gives the full variable domain: GAGVSQSPSNKVTEKGKDVELRCDPISGHTALYWYRQSLGQGLEFLIYFQGNSAPDKSGLPSDRFSAERTGGSVSTLTIQRTQQEDSAVYLCASSLRGAPGGYTFGSGTRLTVV.

This chain links TRBV7-6 with TRBJ2-2; 12 bases are a match to TRBD1. V lost 2 bases, J lost 6 bases, and 10 bases stayed unmatched. Per germline, CDR1 SGHVS and CDR2 FNYEAQ. The CDR3 spans 18 residues. CDR3 in DNA: TGTGCCAGCAGCTTATCGTTGCCCGGGACAGGGGGCGCCGGGGAGCTGTTTTTT. Encoded protein: CASSLSLPGTGGAGELFF. The full variable domain, completed using reference TRBV7-6 and TRBJ2-2, is GAGVSQSPRYKVTKRGQDVALRCDPISGHVSLYWYRQALGQGPEFLTYFNYEAQQDKSGLPNDRFSAERPEGSISTLTIQRTEQRDSAMYRCASSLSLPGTGGAGELFFGEGSRLTVL.

This clonotype was counted at least ten times. This sequence joins TRBV27 and TRBJ1-2; D unresolved. V was cut by 5 bases and J by 5 bases, with 12 bases left in between. This CDR3 contains 13 residues. From germline, CDR1 is MNHEY and CDR2 SMNVEV (reference sequence). CDR3 amino acids: CASSPTRRYGYTF. CDR3 in DNA: TGTGCCAGCAGTCCAACTAGGAGATATGGCTACACCTTC.

At least ten counts were recorded for this clonotype. The chain is built from TRBV24-1 and TRBJ2-3; D remains ambiguous. The CDR3 runs 12 residues. Germline CDR1 reads KGHDR; CDR2 reads SFDVKD. Trimming left V 2 bases short and J 2 bases short, with 1 base between. The CDR3 reads CATSDYTDTQYF. The CDR3 DNA reads TGTGCCACCAGTGATTACACAGATACGCAGTATTTT.

CDR3 in amino acids: CASSHILAGGEETQYF. The CDR3 DNA sequence: TGTGCCAGCAGCCACATACTAGCGGGGGGTGAAGAGACCCAGTACTTC. The V gene is TRBV7-2, the J gene TRBJ2-5, with 12 bases identical to TRBD2. This CDR3 region has 16 residues. The germline V gene encodes CDR1 SGHTA and CDR2 FQGNSA. The V segment lost 5 bases and the J segment 3 bases; nucleotides outside the gene matches: 7.

This clonotype has a handful of counts. The V and J genes are TRBV12-3 or TRBV12-4 and TRBJ1-1; D is ambiguous. V dropped 2 bases and J dropped 6 bases, with 10 bases sitting between them. This CDR3 has 13 residues. CDR3 protein: CASSLRPRAEAFF. For the CDR3, the DNA is TGTGCCAGCAGTTTACGGCCCCGGGCTGAAGCTTTCTTT.

The table lists this clonotype with a few counts. The chain uses TRBV7-2 and TRBJ2-3; D is possibly TRBD2 (6 bases). CDR1 is SGHTA and CDR2 is FQGNSA in the germline V gene. This CDR3 region has 12 residues. V lost 3 bases to trimming and J lost 9 bases, with 10 bases between them. The CDR3 loop reads CASSFRDSTQYF. CDR3 in DNA: TGTGCCAGCAGCTTCCGGGACTCGACGCAGTATTTT.

The chain is built from TRBV12-3 or TRBV12-4 and TRBJ1-1; TRBD1 is a possible D gene (6 bases). The CDR3 has 15 amino acids. Trimming stripped 3 bases from V and 5 bases from J, with 16 bases between. The CDR3 loop is CASSFYDRFGTEAFF. DNA of the CDR3: TGTGCCAGCAGTTTTTATGACAGGTTCGGTACTGAAGCTTTCTTT.

This clonotype was counted only a few times. This chain links TRBV15 with TRBJ2-5; 7 bases match TRBD2. Germline CDR1 and CDR2: LNHNV and YYDKDF (reference sequence). The length of the CDR3 is 13 residues. Trimming at V came to 7 bases and at J to 3 bases, leaving 5 bases not matched to a gene. The CDR3 here is CATTGLRKETQYF. The CDR3 DNA reads TGTGCCACCACGGGACTACGTAAAGAGACCCAGTACTTC.

This clonotype has at least ten counts. This rearrangement joins TRBV6-1 to TRBJ1-1; D ambiguous. This CDR3 has 14 amino acids. V gave up 6 bases and J gave up 4 bases, with 15 bases separating them. The germline gives CDR1 MNHNS, CDR2 SASEGT. CDR3: CASSQQARGTEAFF. Here the CDR3 DNA reads TGTGCCAGCAGCCAGCAGGCGCGGGGCACTGAAGCTTTCTTT.

The chain links TRBV7-9 to TRBJ2-2; D unresolved. The CDR3 has 14 residues. V lost 10 bases, J lost 2 bases, and 14 bases lay in between. Germline CDR1 reads SEHNR; CDR2 reads FQNEAQ (reference sequence). The CDR3 DNA follows: TGTGCCATCTCCCACCCGCTTAACACCGGGGAGCTGTTTTTT. It translates to CAISHPLNTGELFF.

This clonotype has just one count. The chain has TRBV10-3 and TRBJ2-7; no clear D. Germline loops: CDR1 ENHRY, CDR2 SYGVKD. CDR3 length: 11 amino acids. Deletions cut 2 bases from V and 6 bases from J, with 5 bases between. The DNA for the CDR3 is TGTGCCATCAGTGAGATGAGCGAGCAGTACTTC. Its protein is CAISEMSEQYF.

The chain joins TRBV12-3 or TRBV12-4 to TRBJ2-7; the match to TRBD1 covers 11 bases. The J call may be faulty, since TRBJ2-5 better matches the DNA end. This CDR3 region has 15 residues. The CDR3, as DNA: TGTGCCAGCGCCCCTGGGACAGGGGGTCTGAAGACCCAGTACTTC. Translating gives CASAPGTGGLKTQYF.

This rearrangement joins TRBV4-3 to TRBJ2-1; 7 nucleotides match TRBD2. This CDR3 has 18 amino acids. V was pared by 0 bases and J by 6 bases, with 14 bases of the junction left unmatched. CDR1 LGHNA and CDR2 YSLEER come from the germline V gene. The CDR3 reads CASSQDPPGRGEFNEQFF. The CDR3 region has the DNA TGCGCCAGCAGCCAAGACCCTCCCGGACGGGGGGAGTTCAATGAGCAGTTCTTC.

The V and J genes are TRBV14 and TRBJ2-7; TRBD1 matches 12 bases. V lost 4 bases to trimming and J lost 3 bases; unmatched junction nucleotides: 13. The CDR3 contains 18 residues. The germline V gene has CDR1 SGHDN and CDR2 FVKESK. CDR3: CASSRRDRGLSVYYEQYF. For the CDR3, the DNA is TGTGCCAGCAGCCGCCGGGACAGGGGGCTGTCGGTTTACTACGAGCAGTACTTC.

This chain joins TRBV6-5 and TRBJ1-2; D not resolved. The CDR3 is 13 amino acids. Trimming took off 4 bases at V and 4 bases at J, with 10 bases between the two ends. Looked up from germline, CDR1 is MNHEY and CDR2 is SVGAGI. CDR3 residues: CASSLTNFYGYTF. The CDR3 DNA sequence: TGTGCCAGCAGTTTGACAAATTTCTATGGCTACACCTTC.

CDR3 region: CASSFAPLGPLSSYEQYF. The CDR3 DNA follows: TGTGCCAGCAGCTTTGCCCCCTTAGGGCCCCTCAGCTCCTACGAGCAGTACTTC. V is TRBV5-6 and J is TRBJ2-7; no clear D. V was clipped by 2 bases and J by 0 bases, with 21 bases between them. This CDR3 is 18 amino acids long. In germline, CDR1 is SGHDT, CDR2 YYEEEE. The full variable domain, in which reference TRBV5-6 and TRBJ2-7 provide the parts outside the CDR3, is DAGVTQSPTHLIKTRGQQVTLRCSPKSGHDTVSWYQQALGQGPQFIFQYYEEEERQRGNFPDRFSGHQFPNYSSELNVNALLLGDSALYLCASSFAPLGPLSSYEQYFGPGTRLTVT.

This clonotype has just a few counts. The chain employs TRBV7-3 and TRBJ2-7; the match to TRBD1 covers 10 bases. The V segment lost 3 bases and the J segment 5 bases; nucleotides outside the gene matches: 1. Germline V gene data show CDR1 as SGHTA and CDR2 as FQGTGA. This CDR3 has 13 amino acids. CDR3 nucleotides: TGTGCCAGCAGCTTCGGGACAGGGGACGAGCAGTACTTC. It encodes CASSFGTGDEQYF.

A note on this clonotype: The junction departs from the called germline gene at one end, perhaps through a read error. The chain has TRBV5-1 and TRBJ1-2; D might be TRBD1 (6 bases). Germline CDR1 reads SGHRS; CDR2 reads YFSETQ. The CDR3 sequence is 15 residues long. The CDR3 here is CDSSLGQQGQEGYTF. The CDR3 DNA follows: TGCGACAGCAGCTTGGGGCAACAGGGTCAGGAAGGCTACACCTTC.

This sequence joins TRBV12-3 or TRBV12-4 and TRBJ1-2; 9 bases are shared with TRBD1. CDR3 length: 14 residues. Trimming took 3 bases from V and 7 from J; bases not matched to a gene: 6. The CDR3 DNA follows: TGTGCCAGCAGTTTCCAGACAGGGGGTCGTGGCTACACCTTC. Encoded protein: CASSFQTGGRGYTF.